The 32 T cell receptor beta chains below all came from one sample that was sequenced in a study of blood T cell repertoires in COVID-19. Method: immunoSEQ multiplex PCR; TCRdb's copy keeps in-frame clones and lacks some. The data contain under 85,000 clones, around 83% of them singletons. The sequencing sample was made of peripheral blood. All receptors derive from a man aged 80 or over with active or convalescent COVID-19.

V gene TRBV4-2 combines with J gene TRBJ2-7; TRBD2 matches 14 bases. Unmatched junction bases numbered 5, after V lost 1 base and J lost 6 bases. This CDR3 region has 16 residues. Germline V lookup: CDR1 LGHNA, CDR2 YNFKEQ. The CDR3 DNA reads TGTGCCAGCAGCCAAGCCCAGGGACTAGCGGGAGTCGAGCAGTACTTC. Its protein is CASSQAQGLAGVEQYF.

V gene TRBV2 combines with J gene TRBJ1-4; D is unclear. The CDR3 spans 13 residues. Trimming removed 6 bases from V and 5 bases from J, with 10 bases in between. Per the germline V gene, CDR1 is SNHLY and CDR2 is FYNNEI. The CDR3 spells CASRLRRNEKLFF. For the CDR3, the DNA is TGTGCCAGCAGGCTAAGGAGGAATGAAAAACTGTTTTTT.

The chain joins TRBV12-3 or TRBV12-4 to TRBJ1-5, with D uncertain. The CDR3 has 13 residues. Deletions cut 6 bases from V and 9 bases from J, with 15 bases between. CDR3 region: CASSPGLPGPQHF. The DNA of the CDR3 is TGTGCCAGCAGCCCTGGACTCCCGGGGCCCCAGCATTTT.

The chain couples TRBV30 to TRBJ1-1, with a possible D match to TRBD1 (5 bases). The V gene's germline CDR1 is GTSNPN and CDR2 SVGIG (reference sequence). The CDR3 sequence is 15 residues long. V lost 4 bases, J lost 0 bases, and 15 bases lay in between. The CDR3, as DNA: TGTGCCTGGACCCCGGGGGACGCCCTGAACACTGAAGCTTTCTTT. Protein sequence: CAWTPGDALNTEAFF.

This clone came up once. V and J are TRBV15 and TRBJ1-3, with TRBD1 identical over 8 bases. The CDR3 covers 16 residues. The V and J ends lost 3 bases and 1 base, in that order; junction bases with no gene match: 5. In germline, CDR1 is LNHNV, CDR2 YYDKDF (reference sequence). This chain's CDR3 is CATSRDRATSGNTIYF. The CDR3 bases are TGTGCCACCAGCAGGGACAGGGCGACTTCTGGAAACACCATATATTTT.

The chain joins TRBV9 to TRBJ1-1; D not certain. V lost 4 bases and J 10 bases, leaving 20 bases between the germline ends. Germline V CDR1 and CDR2: SGDLS, YYNGEE. The CDR3 is made up of 14 amino acids. This chain's CDR3 is CASSPPPGGRIAFF. CDR3 nucleotide sequence: TGTGCCAGCAGCCCCCCGCCGGGAGGGAGGATAGCTTTCTTT.

J is TRBJ1-3 and V is TRBV9; D unresolved. The CDR3 runs 15 residues. Germline CDR1 and CDR2: SGDLS and YYNGEE. With 0 bases removed from V and 0 bases from J, the gap between germline ends came to 7 bases. CDR3 residues: CASSVGVVSGNTIYF. In nucleotides, the CDR3 is TGTGCCAGCAGCGTAGGCGTCGTCTCTGGAAACACCATATATTTT. Combining the CDR3 with reference TRBV9 and TRBJ1-3 gives the whole variable domain DSGVTQTPKHLITATGQRVTLRCSPRSGDLSVYWYQQSLDQGLQFLIQYYNGEERAKGNILERFSAQQFPDLHSELNLSSLELGDSALYFCASSVGVVSGNTIYFGEGSWLTVV.

The rearrangement links TRBV18 to TRBJ1-1, with a possible D match to TRBD1 (5 bases). V lost 3 bases and J 8 bases, leaving 16 bases between the germline ends. This CDR3 is 14 amino acids long. CDR1 is KGHSH and CDR2 is LQKENI in the germline V gene. This CDR3 is CASSPSRGAGEAFF. In nucleotides, the CDR3 is TGTGCCAGCTCACCGTCAAGGGGAGCGGGGGAAGCTTTCTTT.

The rearrangement uses TRBV29-1 and TRBJ1-1; D is unclear. This CDR3 has 15 residues. V was shortened by 5 bases and J by 2 bases, with 18 bases between the two germline ends. Germline V lookup: CDR1 SQVTM, CDR2 ANQGSEA. As DNA, the CDR3 is TGCAGCGTTCCCTCAGGCTCCGCCGCTAACACTGAAGCTTTCTTT. Translated, it gives CSVPSGSAANTEAFF. The full variable domain, rest sourced from reference TRBV29-1 and TRBJ1-1, is SAVISQKPSRDICQRGTSLTIQCQVDSQVTMMFWYRQQPGQSLTLIATANQGSEATYESGFVIDKFPISRPNLTFSTLTVSNMSPEDSSIYLCSVPSGSAANTEAFFGQGTRLTVV.

The rearrangement uses TRBV5-4 and TRBJ2-4, with a possible D match to TRBD2 (5 bases). The CDR3 extends over 15 amino acids. Per the germline V gene, CDR1 is SGHNT and CDR2 is YYREEE (reference sequence). V was pared by 1 base and J by 4 bases, with 12 bases between. The CDR3 here is CASSLRGEPKNIQYF. Written as DNA, the CDR3 is TGTGCCAGCAGCTTGCGGGGAGAACCTAAAAACATTCAGTACTTC.

The chain couples TRBV5-5 to TRBJ2-3, with D possibly matching TRBD2 (6 bases). The CDR3 sequence is 15 residues long. V dropped 2 bases and J dropped 0 bases, with 10 bases sitting between them. Per the germline V gene, CDR1 is SGHKS and CDR2 is YYEKEE (reference sequence). DNA for the CDR3: TGTGCCAGCAGCTTAGGAGGGGCTAGCACAGATACGCAGTATTTT. Amino acids: CASSLGGASTDTQYF. Based on the CDR3 plus reference TRBV5-5 and TRBJ2-3, the full variable domain is DAGVTQSPTHLIKTRGQQVTLRCSPISGHKSVSWYQQVLGQGPQFIFQYYEKEERGRGNFPDRFSARQFPNYSSELNVNALLLGDSALYLCASSLGGASTDTQYFGPGTRLTVL.

The chain uses TRBV27 and TRBJ2-2, with 9 bases that match TRBD1. The germline gives CDR1 MNHEY, CDR2 SMNVEV (reference sequence). The V gene end was trimmed by 3 bases and the J gene end by 3 bases; junction bases not matched to a gene: 8. The CDR3 is 17 residues long. CDR3 nucleotides: TGTGCCAGCAGTTTTTGGACAGGGGATCGGGACACCGGGGAGCTGTTTTTT. The encoded protein is CASSFWTGDRDTGELFF.

The J gene is TRBJ1-5, the V gene TRBV5-1; no firm D call. Germline V lookup: CDR1 SGHRS, CDR2 YFSETQ. CDR3 size: 14 residues. V was pared by 3 bases and J by 4 bases, with 11 bases between. The CDR3: CASSWEGGNQPQHF. Written as DNA, the CDR3 is TGCGCCAGCAGCTGGGAGGGTGGTAATCAGCCCCAGCATTTT.

The gene calls are TRBV20-1 and TRBJ1-1; 8 nucleotides align to TRBD1. V lost 3 bases to trimming and J lost 13 bases; unmatched junction nucleotides: 10. From germline, CDR1 is DFQATT and CDR2 SNEGSKA (reference sequence). CDR3 length equals 12 residues. CDR3 loop: CSASVPGQEGFF. The CDR3 DNA follows: TGCAGTGCTAGTGTCCCGGGACAGGAGGGTTTCTTT.

The rearrangement uses TRBV28 and TRBJ2-5; D gene uncertain. CDR3 size: 12 residues. Germline loops: CDR1 MDHEN, CDR2 SYDVKM. V was trimmed by 3 bases and J by 7 bases, leaving 9 bases between them. CDR3 nucleotides: TGTGCCAGCAGTTTGACGACTCGGACCCAGTACTTC. Residues: CASSLTTRTQYF.

V gene TRBV5-4 combines with J gene TRBJ2-7, with 13 nucleotides matching TRBD2. The length of the CDR3 is 15 residues. The germline V gene encodes CDR1 SGHNT and CDR2 YYREEE (reference sequence). The ends lost 3 bases at V and 12 bases at J; junction bases unmatched: 12. CDR3 DNA sequence: TGTGCCAGCAGCTGGGGGCGCGAGACTAGCGGGGGGCCGTACTTC. It specifies CASSWGRETSGGPYF.

In this sample, this clone turned up a few times. The rearrangement uses TRBV29-1 and TRBJ2-5; TRBD2 might be the D (6 bases). Germline V gene lookup returns CDR1 SQVTM and CDR2 ANQGSEA. V gave up 2 bases and J gave up 4 bases, with 11 bases separating them. The CDR3 is made up of 13 amino acids. The CDR3 is CSVETGLRETQYF. CDR3 sequence (DNA): TGCAGCGTTGAAACCGGACTAAGAGAGACCCAGTACTTC. Based on the CDR3 plus reference TRBV29-1 and TRBJ2-5, the full variable domain is SAVISQKPSRDICQRGTSLTIQCQVDSQVTMMFWYRQQPGQSLTLIATANQGSEATYESGFVIDKFPISRPNLTFSTLTVSNMSPEDSSIYLCSVETGLRETQYFGPGTRLLVL.

This rearrangement joins TRBV3-1 (or the pseudogene TRBV3-2) to TRBJ1-1; tentatively, D is TRBD1 (6 bases). Germline V gene lookup returns CDR1 LGHDT and CDR2 YNNKEL (reference sequence). This CDR3 region has 15 residues. The V gene lost 5 bases and the J gene lost 4 bases, with 17 bases spanning the gap. The CDR3 DNA is TGTGCCAGCAGCTCTGGGGGGGGGCGCGGCACTGAAGCTTTCTTT. The encoded protein is CASSSGGGRGTEAFF.

The V call is TRBV6-6, the J call TRBJ1-1, with TRBD1 matching over 11 bases. The CDR3 spans 21 residues. The germline CDR1 and CDR2 sequences are MNHNY and SVGAGI (reference sequence). Unmatched junction bases numbered 20, after V lost 5 bases and J lost 0 bases. For the CDR3, the DNA is TGTGCCAGCAGTCCTAGGCCGGACAGGGGGCAGAGGAGACACGTGAACACTGAAGCTTTCTTT. It specifies CASSPRPDRGQRRHVNTEAFF.

This chain connects TRBV28 to TRBJ1-1; TRBD1 is a possible D gene (6 bases). The CDR3 contains 16 residues. Trimming removed 5 bases from V and 4 bases from J, with 20 bases in between. In germline, CDR1 is MDHEN, CDR2 SYDVKM. The chain's CDR3 is CASSPQGPGAGTEAFF. The DNA of the CDR3 is TGTGCCAGCAGTCCCCAGGGGCCAGGGGCGGGCACTGAAGCTTTCTTT.

The V gene is TRBV6-4, the J gene TRBJ1-2; 9 bases map to TRBD1. The CDR3 contains 13 residues. Trimming cost V 6 bases and J 7 bases; bases outside gene matches: 6. Germline V gene data show CDR1 as MRHNA and CDR2 as SNTAGT. The CDR3 protein is CASRPGQGLGYTF. The CDR3 nucleotides read TGTGCCAGCAGGCCGGGACAGGGACTTGGCTACACCTTC.

The chain joins TRBV11-2 to TRBJ2-5; TRBD2 might be the D (6 bases). The CDR3 contains 13 residues. CDR1 is SGHAT and CDR2 is FQNNGV in the germline V gene. Trimming removed 5 bases from V and 5 bases from J, with 12 bases in between. In DNA form, the CDR3 reads TGTGCCAGCAGCCTGGGACTTACGGAGACCCAGTACTTC. Protein product: CASSLGLTETQYF.

The chain recombines TRBV4-2 with TRBJ2-5, with 10 positions matching TRBD1. CDR1 LGHNA and CDR2 YNFKEQ come from the germline V gene. V lost 3 bases, J lost 4 bases, and 5 bases stayed unmatched. CDR3 size: 15 residues. In nucleotides, the CDR3 is TGTGCCAGCAGCCAGGGGACAGGGGAACGAGAGACCCAGTACTTC. Its translation is CASSQGTGERETQYF.

The chain combines TRBV7-2 with TRBJ1-6; D remains unclear. Germline CDR1 SGHTA, CDR2 FQGNSA. The CDR3 length is 11 residues. Trimming pared 3 bases from V and 10 bases from J, leaving 4 bases between. CDR3 sequence: CASSLASPLHF. DNA for the CDR3: TGTGCCAGCAGCTTGGCCTCACCCCTCCACTTT. Combining the CDR3 with reference TRBV7-2 and TRBJ1-6 gives the whole variable domain GAGVSQSPSNKVTEKGKDVELRCDPISGHTALYWYRQSLGQGLEFLIYFQGNSAPDKSGLPSDRFSAERTGGSVSTLTIQRTQQEDSAVYLCASSLASPLHFGNGTRLTVT.

As to this clone: The junction and the germline gene differ at one end; a read error may be behind it. The genes are TRBV7-7 and TRBJ2-5; D is possibly TRBD1 (5 bases). The CDR3 length is 14 residues. Per germline, CDR1 SSHAT and CDR2 FNYEAQ (reference sequence). The CDR3: CASSVNQGGETQYF. CDR3 DNA: TGTGCTAGCAGCGTCAATCAGGGCGGCGAGACCCAGTACTTC.

The chain employs TRBV7-7 and TRBJ2-2; TRBD1 matches 7 bases. The CDR3 length is 17 residues. Looked up from germline, CDR1 is SSHAT and CDR2 is FNYEAQ (reference sequence). V shed 0 bases, J shed 5 bases, and the junction held 9 bases outside the gene matches. The DNA for the CDR3 is TGTGCCAGCAGCTTAGCGTCATCGGCAGGGGGAACCGGGGAGCTGTTTTTT. This encodes CASSLASSAGGTGELFF.

This chain links TRBV4-2 with TRBJ2-2; TRBD1 might be the D (5 bases). Germline CDR1 is LGHNA and CDR2 is YNFKEQ. The germline V and J ends were trimmed by 0 bases and 4 bases, with 12 bases remaining between them. There are 16 residues in the CDR3. The CDR3 DNA reads TGTGCCAGCAGCCAAGATTTCGGCAGGGTCACCGGGGAGCTGTTTTTT. Protein product: CASSQDFGRVTGELFF.

J is TRBJ2-1 and V is TRBV5-1; possibly TRBD1 for D (6 bases). The germline gives CDR1 SGHRS, CDR2 YFSETQ. V lost 4 bases and J lost 8, with 10 bases in between. This CDR3 contains 12 residues. The CDR3 region is CASSLRGHEQFF. The CDR3 nucleotides read TGCGCCAGCAGCCTCAGGGGCCATGAGCAGTTCTTC.

The chain links TRBV6-5 to TRBJ2-1; D may be TRBD2 (5 bases). CDR1 and CDR2 (germline): MNHEY, SVGAGI. The V end lost 2 bases, the J end lost 5 bases, and 10 bases lay between the germline ends. CDR3 length equals 14 residues. CDR3 DNA sequence: TGTGCCAGCAGTTACACTCTAGCCGACAATGAGCAGTTCTTC. This gives the protein CASSYTLADNEQFF.

V gene TRBV11-2 combines with J gene TRBJ2-1, with 7 bases fitting TRBD2. V gave up 0 bases and J gave up 12 bases; unmatched junction bases: 11. CDR3 length equals 15 residues. Germline assignment: CDR1 SGHAT and CDR2 FQNNGV. Here the CDR3 DNA reads TGTGCCAGCAGCTTAGATCCTTGGGGGGGAGTGGCGCAGTTCTTC. This codes for CASSLDPWGGVAQFF.

The CDR3 loop is CASKRTSGQETQYF. The DNA of the CDR3 is TGTGCCAGTAAACGGACTAGCGGTCAAGAGACCCAGTACTTC. The chain combines TRBV2 with TRBJ2-5; 10 nucleotides match TRBD2. The ends lost 9 bases at V and 2 bases at J; junction bases unmatched: 6. The germline V gene has CDR1 SNHLY and CDR2 FYNNEI. CDR3 length equals 14 residues.

The chain recombines TRBV30 with TRBJ1-1, with unresolved D. Germline V gene sequence: CDR1 GTSNPN, CDR2 SVGIG (reference sequence). This CDR3 comprises 14 residues. Trimming removed 4 bases from V and 4 bases from J, with 16 bases in between. The CDR3 region is CAWTVRLGSTEAFF. DNA for the CDR3: TGTGCCTGGACCGTCAGGTTGGGGAGCACTGAAGCTTTCTTT.